Listed below are T cell receptor beta chains from one sample, sequenced in a study of OX40 agonist ivuxolimab in advanced cancers. The data were produced by immunoSEQ multiplex PCR, yet TCRdb's version contains in-frame clones alone and is incomplete. The repertoire holds about 79,000 clones, with approximately 85% as singletons. The source material was CD4+ or CD8+ T cells sorted from blood, sampled in a trial of the OX40 agonist ivuxolimab. These receptors originate from an adult with an advanced solid tumor such as melanoma, head and neck, liver or kidney cancer. The CDR3 runs from the conserved cysteine through the conserved F or W. D genes are given only for firm matches. Expanded clones are given a class, and other clones once, few, many or no size at all.

d_gene: .
j_gene: TRBJ2-1
v_gene: TRBV19
abundance: .
CDR3aa: CASISRLHNEQFF
CDR3nt: TGTGCCAGTATTTCGAGACTCCACAATGAGCAGTTCTTC

d_gene: TRBD1
j_gene: TRBJ2-7
v_gene: TRBV19
abundance: .
CDR3aa: CASSILTGDEQYF
CDR3nt: TGTGCCAGTAGTATACTCACAGGGGACGAGCAGTACTTC

d_gene: .
j_gene: TRBJ2-5
v_gene: TRBV5-6
abundance: once
CDR3aa: CASSALGGSYQETQYF
CDR3nt: TGTGCCAGCAGCGCCCTAGGTGGGTCCTACCAAGAGACCCAGTACTTC

d_gene: .
j_gene: TRBJ2-7
v_gene: TRBV10-1
abundance: .
CDR3aa: CASSEGSPTNGQYF
CDR3nt: TGCGCCAGCAGTGAAGGGTCGCCGACTAACGGGCAGTACTTC

d_gene: TRBD2
j_gene: TRBJ2-2
v_gene: TRBV27
abundance: few
CDR3aa: CASSLLAGGPSYTGELFF
CDR3nt: TGTGCCAGCTCCCTACTAGCGGGAGGACCCTCCTACACCGGGGAGCTGTTTTTT

d_gene: .
j_gene: TRBJ2-7
v_gene: TRBV6-6
abundance: .
CDR3aa: CASSRGRVEQYF
CDR3nt: TGTGCCAGCAGCCGAGGACGGGTCGAGCAGTACTTC

d_gene: TRBD2
j_gene: TRBJ2-3
v_gene: TRBV5-1
abundance: .
CDR3aa: CASSLGGTSGRAFSDTQYF
CDR3nt: TGCGCCAGCAGCTTGGGAGGGACTAGCGGGAGGGCCTTCTCAGATACGCAGTATTTT

d_gene: .
j_gene: TRBJ1-5
v_gene: TRBV28
abundance: .
CDR3aa: CASRTPPADQPQHF
CDR3nt: TGTGCCAGCAGGACACCCCCCGCGGATCAGCCCCAGCATTTT

d_gene: .
j_gene: TRBJ2-2
v_gene: TRBV6-5
abundance: .
CDR3aa: CASSYYGELFF
CDR3nt: TGTGCCAGCAGTTACTACGGGGAGCTGTTTTTT

d_gene: .
j_gene: TRBJ2-5
v_gene: TRBV27
abundance: .
CDR3aa: CASSTWRTQETQYF
CDR3nt: TGTGCCAGCAGTACATGGAGGACTCAAGAGACCCAGTACTTC

d_gene: TRBD2
j_gene: TRBJ2-1
v_gene: TRBV5-1
abundance: .
CDR3aa: CASSLVLAGGIYNEQFF
CDR3nt: TGCGCCAGCAGCTTGGTTTTAGCGGGAGGAATCTACAATGAGCAGTTCTTC

d_gene: .
j_gene: TRBJ2-2
v_gene: TRBV30
abundance: .
CDR3aa: CAWSMVGELFF
CDR3nt: TGTGCCTGGAGTATGGTCGGGGAGCTGTTTTTT

d_gene: .
j_gene: TRBJ1-6
v_gene: TRBV2
abundance: .
CDR3aa: CASSVGFSYNSPLHF
CDR3nt: TGTGCCAGCAGCGTAGGGTTCTCCTATAATTCACCCCTCCACTTT

d_gene: TRBD2
j_gene: TRBJ2-7
v_gene: TRBV2
abundance: .
CDR3aa: CASTTGTSGRAHEQYF
CDR3nt: TGTGCCAGTACGACCGGGACTAGCGGGAGGGCCCACGAGCAGTACTTC

d_gene: TRBD1
j_gene: TRBJ1-4
v_gene: TRBV19
abundance: .
CDR3aa: CASSMGQEEEKLFF
CDR3nt: TGTGCCAGTAGTATGGGACAGGAGGAAGAAAAACTGTTTTTT

d_gene: TRBD2
j_gene: TRBJ2-7
v_gene: TRBV5-4
abundance: once
CDR3aa: CASSLAPGGYEQYF
CDR3nt: TGTGCCAGCAGCTTGGCCCCGGGAGGCTACGAGCAGTACTTC

d_gene: TRBD1
j_gene: TRBJ1-1
v_gene: TRBV28
abundance: .
CDR3aa: CATKGAEDTEAFF
CDR3nt: TGTGCCACCAAGGGGGCAGAGGACACTGAAGCTTTCTTT

d_gene: .
j_gene: TRBJ1-1
v_gene: TRBV21-1
abundance: .
CDR3aa: CASSKGYTEAFF
CDR3nt: TGTGCCAGCAGCAAAGGATACACTGAAGCTTTCTTT

d_gene: TRBD2
j_gene: TRBJ2-1
v_gene: TRBV5-1
abundance: .
CDR3aa: CASSLKLAGYNEQFF
CDR3nt: TGCGCCAGCAGCTTGAAACTAGCGGGATACAATGAGCAGTTCTTC

d_gene: .
j_gene: TRBJ1-2
v_gene: TRBV4-3
abundance: .
CDR3aa: CASSQGYRDGSGYTF
CDR3nt: TGCGCCAGCAGCCAAGGGTACAGGGATGGGAGTGGCTACACCTTC

d_gene: TRBD2
j_gene: TRBJ2-1
v_gene: TRBV11-2
abundance: .
CDR3aa: CASSRLGLAGYNEQFF
CDR3nt: TGTGCCAGCAGCCGACTGGGACTAGCGGGCTACAATGAGCAGTTCTTC

d_gene: .
j_gene: TRBJ2-3
v_gene: TRBV2
abundance: .
CDR3aa: CASNSGDGIADTQYF
CDR3nt: TGTGCCAGCAATTCAGGGGATGGGATAGCAGATACGCAGTATTTT

d_gene: .
j_gene: TRBJ2-3
v_gene: TRBV28
abundance: .
CDR3aa: CASRKPGDTDTQYF
CDR3nt: TGTGCCAGCCGAAAGCCGGGGGACACAGATACGCAGTATTTT

d_gene: .
j_gene: TRBJ2-3
v_gene: TRBV4-1
abundance: once
CDR3aa: CASSLMPSGDTQYF
CDR3nt: TGCGCCAGCAGCCTGATGCCCTCTGGAGATACGCAGTATTTT